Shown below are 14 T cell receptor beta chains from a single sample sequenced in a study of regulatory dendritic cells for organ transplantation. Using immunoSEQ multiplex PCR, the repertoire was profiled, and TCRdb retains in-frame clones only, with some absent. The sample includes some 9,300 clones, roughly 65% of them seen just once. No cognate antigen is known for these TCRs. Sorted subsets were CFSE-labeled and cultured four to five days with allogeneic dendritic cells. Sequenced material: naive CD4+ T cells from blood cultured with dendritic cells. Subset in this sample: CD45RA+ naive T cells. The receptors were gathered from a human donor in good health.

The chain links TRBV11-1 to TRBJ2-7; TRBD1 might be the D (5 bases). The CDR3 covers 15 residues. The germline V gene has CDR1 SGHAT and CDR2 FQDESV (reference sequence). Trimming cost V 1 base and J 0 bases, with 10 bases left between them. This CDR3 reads CASSLVPQGSYEQYF. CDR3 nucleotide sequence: TGTGCCAGCAGCTTAGTTCCCCAGGGCTCCTACGAGCAGTACTTC.

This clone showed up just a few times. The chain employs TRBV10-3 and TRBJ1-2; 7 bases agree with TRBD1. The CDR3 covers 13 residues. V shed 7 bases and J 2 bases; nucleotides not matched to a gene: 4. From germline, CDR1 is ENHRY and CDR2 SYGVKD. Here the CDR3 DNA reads TGTGCCATCACCCAGACAGGGAACTATGGCTACACCTTC. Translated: CAITQTGNYGYTF.

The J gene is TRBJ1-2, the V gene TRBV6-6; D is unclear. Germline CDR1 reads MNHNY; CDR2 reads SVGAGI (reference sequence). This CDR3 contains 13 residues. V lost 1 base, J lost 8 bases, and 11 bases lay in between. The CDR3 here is CASSYWPGGGYTF. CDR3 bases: TGTGCCAGCAGTTACTGGCCCGGAGGAGGCTACACCTTC.

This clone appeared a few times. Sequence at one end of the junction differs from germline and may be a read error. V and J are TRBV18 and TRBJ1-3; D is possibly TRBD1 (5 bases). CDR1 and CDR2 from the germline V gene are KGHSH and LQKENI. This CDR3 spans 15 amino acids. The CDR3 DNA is TGTGCCAGCTCCCCACGGGGCGCCTCTGGAAACACCATATATTTT. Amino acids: CASSPRGASGNTIYF.

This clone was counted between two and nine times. Written as DNA, the CDR3 is TGTGCCAGCAGCGTGGACAGGGACTATGGCTACACCTTC. It is translated as CASSVDRDYGYTF. The chain combines TRBV9 with TRBJ1-2; 8 bases align to TRBD1. Germline lookup yields CDR1 SGDLS and CDR2 YYNGEE. The CDR3 length is 13 residues. The trim removed 2 bases at V and 3 bases at J, leaving 0 bases unmatched.

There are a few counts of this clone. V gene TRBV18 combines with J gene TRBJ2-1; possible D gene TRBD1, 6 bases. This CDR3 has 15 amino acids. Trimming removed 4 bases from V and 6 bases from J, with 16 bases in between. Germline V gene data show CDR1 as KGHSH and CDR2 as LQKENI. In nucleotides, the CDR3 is TGTGCCAGCTCACGGATTTCAGGACAGACCAATGAGCAGTTCTTC. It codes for CASSRISGQTNEQFF.

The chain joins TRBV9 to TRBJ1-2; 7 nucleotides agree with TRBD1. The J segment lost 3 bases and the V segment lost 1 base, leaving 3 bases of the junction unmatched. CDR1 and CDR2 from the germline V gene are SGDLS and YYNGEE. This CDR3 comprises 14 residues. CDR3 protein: CASSVSGQDYGYTF. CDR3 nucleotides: TGTGCCAGCAGCGTAAGCGGACAGGACTATGGCTACACCTTC.

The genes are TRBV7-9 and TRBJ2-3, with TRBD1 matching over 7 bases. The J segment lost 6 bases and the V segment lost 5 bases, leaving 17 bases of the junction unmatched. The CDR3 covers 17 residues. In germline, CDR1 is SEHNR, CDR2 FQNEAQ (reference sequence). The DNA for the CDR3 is TGTGCCAGCAGCGCCGGACTCTCTCCAGGGGGTCTCGATACGCAGTATTTT. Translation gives CASSAGLSPGGLDTQYF.

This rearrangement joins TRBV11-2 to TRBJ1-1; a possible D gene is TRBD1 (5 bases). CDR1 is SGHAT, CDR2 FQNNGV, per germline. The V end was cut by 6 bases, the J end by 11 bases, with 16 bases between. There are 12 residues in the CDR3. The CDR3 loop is CASRLDNGAAFF. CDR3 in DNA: TGTGCCAGCAGATTGGACAATGGGGCGGCTTTCTTT.

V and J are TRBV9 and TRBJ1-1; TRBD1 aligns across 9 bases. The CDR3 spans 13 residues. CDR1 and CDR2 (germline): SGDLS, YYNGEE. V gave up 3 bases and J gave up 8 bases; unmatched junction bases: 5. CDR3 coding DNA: TGTGCCAGCAGCGGAACCGGGACAGGGGAAGCTTTCTTT. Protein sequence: CASSGTGTGEAFF.

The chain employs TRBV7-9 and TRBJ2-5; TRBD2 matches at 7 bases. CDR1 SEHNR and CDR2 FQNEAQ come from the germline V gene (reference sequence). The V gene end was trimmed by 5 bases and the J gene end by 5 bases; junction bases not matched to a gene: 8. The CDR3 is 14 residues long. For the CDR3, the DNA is TGTGCCAGCAGCCGTTCGCAGGGAGGGGAGACCCAGTACTTC. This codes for CASSRSQGGETQYF.

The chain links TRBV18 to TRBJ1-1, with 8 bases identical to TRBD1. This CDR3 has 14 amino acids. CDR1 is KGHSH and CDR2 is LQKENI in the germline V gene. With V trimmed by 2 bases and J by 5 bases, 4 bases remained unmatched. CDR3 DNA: TGTGCCAGCTCACCAGTGACAGGGGAGACTGAAGCTTTCTTT. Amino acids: CASSPVTGETEAFF.

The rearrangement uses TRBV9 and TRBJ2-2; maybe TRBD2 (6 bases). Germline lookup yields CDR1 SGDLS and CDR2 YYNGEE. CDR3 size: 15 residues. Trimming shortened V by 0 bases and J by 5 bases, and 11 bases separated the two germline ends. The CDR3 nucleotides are TGTGCCAGCAGCGTAGGAGGGGCGGGGACCGGGGAGCTGTTTTTT. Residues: CASSVGGAGTGELFF.

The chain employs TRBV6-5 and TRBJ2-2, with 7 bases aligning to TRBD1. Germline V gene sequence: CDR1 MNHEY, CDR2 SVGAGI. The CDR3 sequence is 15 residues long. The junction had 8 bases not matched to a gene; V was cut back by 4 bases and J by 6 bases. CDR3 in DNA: TGTGCCAGCAGTTCTCCTGACAGGGTCCCCGGGGAGCTGTTTTTT. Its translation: CASSSPDRVPGELFF.